These 22 T cell receptor beta chains originate from one sample sequenced in a study of shared T cell receptors in the human thymus. Data came from immunoSEQ multiplex PCR; TCRdb stores just in-frame clones and leaves some out. The sample shows about 500,000 clones, 70% to 80% of them seen only once. A further study also used this sample, focusing on human thymus T cells.

Sequenced sample: thymocytes. The source of these receptors is a boy under three years old with a congenital heart defect.

The chain links TRBV27 to TRBJ2-2; no clear D. This CDR3 is built from 11 residues. Germline V CDR1 and CDR2: MNHEY, SMNVEV (reference sequence). Deletions cut 3 bases from V and 7 bases from J, with 3 bases between. CDR3 coding DNA: TGTGCCAGCAGTTTCGGCGGGGAGCTGTTTTTT. This codes for CASSFGGELFF.

V usage is TRBV4-2 and J usage is TRBJ2-7, with 10 bases that match TRBD2. Trimming took 0 bases from V and 6 from J; bases not matched to a gene: 14. Germline V gene lookup returns CDR1 LGHNA and CDR2 YNFKEQ. The CDR3 runs 18 residues. The CDR3 loop is CASSQDPKASGRTTEQYF. In DNA form, the CDR3 reads TGTGCCAGCAGCCAAGATCCTAAGGCTAGCGGGAGAACCACCGAGCAGTACTTC.

The chain links TRBV15 to TRBJ2-3; TRBD2 matches 14 bases. From germline, CDR1 is LNHNV and CDR2 YYDKDF (reference sequence). V was pared by 5 bases and J by 2 bases, with 15 bases of the junction left unmatched. The CDR3 extends over 20 amino acids. The CDR3 sequence is CATSFLGLAGGLPLTDTQYF. DNA of the CDR3: TGTGCCACCAGCTTTCTTGGACTAGCGGGAGGTCTCCCACTCACAGATACGCAGTATTTT.

This chain connects TRBV11-3 to TRBJ1-5, with D tentatively TRBD1 (6 bases). Trimming removed 5 bases from V and 0 bases from J, with 8 bases in between. Germline CDR1 SGHNT, CDR2 YENEEA. The CDR3 is 14 residues long. The CDR3 DNA reads TGTGCCAGCAGCCGACAGGTTAGCAATCAGCCCCAGCATTTT. It translates to CASSRQVSNQPQHF.

Only one count was recorded for this clone. The rearrangement uses TRBV7-2 and TRBJ2-7; D perhaps matches TRBD1 (5 bases). CDR1 SGHTA and CDR2 FQGNSA come from the germline V gene. V was shortened by 5 bases and J by 6 bases, with 14 bases between the two germline ends. CDR3 length: 13 amino acids. The CDR3 DNA is TGTGCCAGCAGCCCGAAGGGGCTTGCCGAGCAGTACTTC. It yields the protein CASSPKGLAEQYF.

The chain couples TRBV23-1 to TRBJ2-1; 9 bases are a match to TRBD2. TRBV23-1 counts as an open reading frame of uncertain function. The CDR3 covers 17 residues. After removal of 0 bases from V and 6 bases from J, the junction contained 9 bases not matched to a gene. The CDR3 region is CASSQSKAGGSGNEQFF. CDR3 sequence (DNA): TGCGCCAGCAGTCAATCAAAGGCGGGAGGGAGTGGCAATGAGCAGTTCTTC.

The genes are TRBV2 and TRBJ2-7; 14 bases agree with TRBD2. J gave up 0 bases and V 2 bases, and 6 bases lay outside the gene matches. CDR1 is SNHLY, CDR2 FYNNEI, per germline. There are 18 residues in the CDR3. This CDR3 reads CASSERTSGRSRSYEQYF. In DNA form, the CDR3 reads TGTGCCAGCAGTGAAAGGACTAGCGGGAGGTCCCGCTCCTACGAGCAGTACTTC.

The CDR3 nucleotides read TGTGCCAGCAGCCACGGACTAGCGGGAGTATACGAGCAGTACTTC. Its translation: CASSHGLAGVYEQYF. The genes are TRBV6-5 and TRBJ2-7; 13 nucleotides align to TRBD2. Germline V lookup: CDR1 MNHEY, CDR2 SVGAGI. Trimming cost V 6 bases and J 4 bases; bases outside gene matches: 6. The CDR3 loop spans 15 amino acids.

This chain joins TRBV4-2 and TRBJ2-1; TRBD1 is a possible D gene (5 bases). Trimming cost V 4 bases and J 0 bases, with 10 bases left between them. The CDR3 has 15 residues. Germline V CDR1 and CDR2: LGHNA, YNFKEQ. CDR3 bases: TGTGCCAGCAGCCTACAGGAGAGCTCCTACAATGAGCAGTTCTTC. Amino acid sequence: CASSLQESSYNEQFF.

The V and J genes are TRBV28 and TRBJ2-7, with D tentatively TRBD1 (5 bases). Trimming took off 10 bases at V and 3 bases at J, with 16 bases between the two ends. Germline lookup yields CDR1 MDHEN and CDR2 SYDVKM. The CDR3 loop spans 13 amino acids. The CDR3 nucleotides read TGTGCCACCCGTGTTCCAGGGTACTACGAGCAGTACTTC. Its translation: CATRVPGYYEQYF.

This clone was picked up a small number of times. The chain couples TRBV4-3 to TRBJ2-5, with 7 bases that match TRBD2. Per the germline V gene, CDR1 is LGHNA and CDR2 is YSLEER. The CDR3 length is 14 residues. V trimming: 0 bases; J trimming: 10 bases; junction bases outside the gene matches: 8. The CDR3 protein is CASSQDSDAGDQYF. The CDR3 DNA is TGCGCCAGCAGCCAAGATAGCGACGCGGGAGACCAGTACTTC.

This clone was counted only a few times. J is TRBJ2-3 and V is TRBV19, with TRBD2 identical over 9 bases. Germline CDR1 reads LNHDA; CDR2 reads SQIVND (reference sequence). The CDR3 is 16 amino acids. Trimming removed 3 bases from V and 4 bases from J; junction bases left unmatched: 8. The CDR3 reads CASSMGGGRAPDTQYF. The CDR3 region has the DNA TGTGCCAGTAGTATGGGAGGCGGGAGGGCCCCAGATACGCAGTATTTT.

The V call is TRBV5-1, the J call TRBJ2-7; 11 bases agree with TRBD1. V lost 8 bases, J lost 3 bases, and 16 bases stayed unmatched. The CDR3 totals 17 residues. Germline CDR1 reads SGHRS; CDR2 reads YFSETQ. The CDR3 sequence: CASQRRGGGTGGYEQYF. The CDR3 DNA reads as TGCGCCAGTCAACGTCGGGGAGGCGGGACAGGGGGCTACGAGCAGTACTTC.

This rearrangement joins TRBV5-4 to TRBJ2-1, with D unclear. The CDR3 spans 13 residues. The germline V and J ends were trimmed by 0 bases and 8 bases, with 9 bases remaining between them. Per germline, CDR1 SGHNT and CDR2 YYREEE (reference sequence). The CDR3: CASSLGVSHEQFF. The CDR3 DNA follows: TGTGCCAGCAGCTTGGGAGTTAGTCATGAGCAGTTCTTC.

V gene TRBV15 combines with J gene TRBJ2-7, with D hard to call. Germline CDR1 reads LNHNV; CDR2 reads YYDKDF (reference sequence). The length of the CDR3 is 12 residues. V was shortened by 3 bases and J by 3 bases, with 6 bases between the two germline ends. CDR3 DNA sequence: TGTGCCACCAGCAGCTACTACTACGAGCAGTACTTC. Protein product: CATSSYYYEQYF.

V is TRBV10-3 and J is TRBJ1-1; no definite D call. This CDR3 region has 14 residues. The germline gives CDR1 ENHRY, CDR2 SYGVKD. Trimming shortened V by 3 bases and J by 2 bases, and 10 bases separated the two germline ends. The CDR3 sequence is CAISEGGPNTEAFF. The CDR3 DNA reads TGTGCCATCAGTGAAGGAGGGCCAAACACTGAAGCTTTCTTT.

The count of this clone is one. The chain links TRBV7-3 to TRBJ1-5; the D gene is possibly TRBD1 (5 bases). V gave up 5 bases and J gave up 5 bases, with 16 bases separating them. The CDR3 has 15 residues. Germline V gene lookup returns CDR1 SGHTA and CDR2 FQGTGA. The CDR3 spells CASSHEYRCDQPQHF. DNA of the CDR3: TGTGCCAGCAGCCACGAATACAGGTGCGATCAGCCCCAGCATTTT.

This clone was picked up a small number of times. This chain connects TRBV30 to TRBJ1-4; 9 nucleotides align to TRBD1. The length of the CDR3 is 14 residues. In germline, CDR1 is GTSNPN, CDR2 SVGIG (reference sequence). V lost 1 base, J lost 5 bases, and 2 bases stayed unmatched. CDR3 sequence: CAWSGDRGNEKLFF. CDR3 coding DNA: TGTGCCTGGAGTGGAGACAGGGGGAATGAAAAACTGTTTTTT.

The genes are TRBV5-1 and TRBJ2-7; weak D call: TRBD2 (5 bases). This CDR3 has 17 amino acids. Germline V gene lookup returns CDR1 SGHRS and CDR2 YFSETQ. Trimming left V 0 bases short and J 0 bases short, with 16 bases between. CDR3 loop: CASSLARGSGGSYEQYF. Written as DNA, the CDR3 is TGCGCCAGCAGCTTGGCCCGCGGGTCGGGTGGCTCCTACGAGCAGTACTTC.

The rearrangement uses TRBV7-8 and TRBJ1-2; TRBD1 is a possible D gene (5 bases). The germline CDR1 and CDR2 sequences are SGHVS and FQNEAQ. V was cut by 10 bases and J by 4 bases, with 10 bases left in between. This CDR3 region has 11 residues. CDR3 bases: TGTGCCATACAGGCTTTCTATGGCTACACCTTC. Amino acid sequence: CAIQAFYGYTF.

The chain uses TRBV27 and TRBJ2-5; D might be TRBD1 (8 bases). The V gene's germline CDR1 is MNHEY and CDR2 SMNVEV (reference sequence). This CDR3 has 16 amino acids. V dropped 3 bases and J dropped 3 bases, with 17 bases sitting between them. The CDR3 region is CASSFGGQGAEETQYF. CDR3 DNA sequence: TGTGCCAGCAGTTTCGGGGGGCAGGGGGCCGAAGAGACCCAGTACTTC.

The V gene is TRBV30, the J gene TRBJ2-1, with 7 bases matching TRBD2. The CDR3 has 16 amino acids. From germline, CDR1 is GTSNPN and CDR2 SVGIG (reference sequence). V lost 0 bases and J lost 7; bases outside the gene matches: 12. CDR3 nucleotide sequence: TGTGCCTGGAGTGTGAAGCGGGACGATACTCGTAATGAGCAGTTCTTC. Protein product: CAWSVKRDDTRNEQFF. The variable domain in full, completed from reference TRBV30 and TRBJ2-1, reads SQTIHQWPATLVQPVGSPLSLECTVEGTSNPNLYWYRQAAGRGLQLLFYSVGIGQISSEVPQNLSASRPQDRQFILSSKKLLLSDSGFYLCAWSVKRDDTRNEQFFGPGTRLTVL.